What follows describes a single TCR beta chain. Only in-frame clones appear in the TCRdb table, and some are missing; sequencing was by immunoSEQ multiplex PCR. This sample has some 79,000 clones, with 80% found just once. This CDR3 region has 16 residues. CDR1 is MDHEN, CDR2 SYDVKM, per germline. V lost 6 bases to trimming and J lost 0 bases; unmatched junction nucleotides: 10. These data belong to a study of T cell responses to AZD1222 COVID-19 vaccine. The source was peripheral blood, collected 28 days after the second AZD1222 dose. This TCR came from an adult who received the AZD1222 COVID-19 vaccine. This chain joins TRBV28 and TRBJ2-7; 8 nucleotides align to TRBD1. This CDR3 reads CASRPTTGAVSYEQYF. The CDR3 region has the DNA TGTGCCAGCAGGCCGACGACAGGGGCCGTCTCCTACGAGCAGTACTTC.